This T cell receptor (beta chain) comes out of a study of blood T cell repertoires in COVID-19. Across the study: The analysed material was cDNA or gDNA that came from T cells, B-cell-depleted T cells, or PBMCs.

Some clones are missing from TCRdb's copy, which holds only in-frame ones; the method was immunoSEQ multiplex PCR. The table lists about 180,000 clones, roughly 84% of them singletons. Germline V gene lookup returns CDR1 SGHRS and CDR2 YFSETQ. The length of the CDR3 is 15 residues. Trimming took 4 bases from V and 2 from J; bases not matched to a gene: 3. The clonotype originates from a man aged 45-65 years with active or convalescent COVID-19. The sample comprised peripheral blood. The chain employs TRBV5-1 and TRBJ2-5; 12 bases are a match to TRBD2. The CDR3 DNA is TGCGCCAGCAGCCCACTAGCGGGGGGACAAGAGACCCAGTACTTC. This gives the protein CASSPLAGGQETQYF.